Listed below are T cell receptor beta chains from one sample, sequenced in a study of T cells in Graves' hyperthyroidism and ophthalmopathy. TCRdb itself ran the multiplex PCR reads through MiXCR, one entry per CDR3 protein. The data hold 450,000 to 600,000 distinct CDR3 sequences, with about 20% observed a single time. Sequenced sample: blood. Every receptor here comes from a man in his forties or fifties with Graves' ophthalmopathy. The CDR3 runs from the conserved cysteine through the conserved F or W. Fields, in order: V gene, D gene, J gene, clone size, CDR3 DNA, CDR3 protein. The D gene is left open where the match is weak. Expanded clones are given a class, and other clones once, few, many or no size at all.

TRBV3-1,-,TRBJ2-7,-,TGTGCCAGCAGCCAAGATCCCGGGCCCCTCTACGAGCAGTACTTC,CASSQDPGPLYEQYF
TRBV3-1,TRBD2,TRBJ2-3,-,TGTGCCAGCAGCCCCTGGACTAGCGGAGCCCAAGATACGCAGTATTTT,CASSPWTSGAQDTQYF
TRBV6-1,TRBD1,TRBJ1-5,once,TGTGCCAGCAGGGGACAGGGAGAGGTTCAGCCCCAGCATTTT,CASRGQGEVQPQHF
TRBV28,-,TRBJ2-1,many,TGTGCCAGCGTCAGTGGGGGTCGCAATGAGCAGTTCTTC,CASVSGGRNEQFF
TRBV18,-,TRBJ1-1,many,TGTGCCAGCTCACCACCGCATCGGGGCTTGAACACTGAAGCTTTCTTT,CASSPPHRGLNTEAFF
TRBV29-1,TRBD1,TRBJ1-4,-,TGCAGCGTTGGCGGGACAGCTTATGAAAAACTGTTTTTT,CSVGGTAYEKLFF
TRBV9,-,TRBJ2-1,-,TGTGCCAGCAGCGTAGGCGAAAAGCGGGACAAGCAGTTCTTC,CASSVGEKRDKQFF
TRBV18,-,TRBJ1-2,-,TGTGCCAGCTCACCGGCTGTAGGGGCCCCCTATGGCTACACCTTC,CASSPAVGAPYGYTF
TRBV19,-,TRBJ1-2,-,TGTGCCAGTAGGCCCCGTGGGGGGCGTCCGTTTTCTGGCTACACCTTC,CASRPRGGRPFSGYTF
TRBV3-1,-,TRBJ1-6,many,TGTGCCAGCAGCTACCGCGGGATCTATAATTCACCCCTCCACTTT,CASSYRGIYNSPLHF
TRBV3-1,-,TRBJ2-1,many,TGTGCCAGCAGCCGACGGGACTTTAACTACAATGAGCAGTTCTTC,CASSRRDFNYNEQFF
TRBV20-1,TRBD1,TRBJ1-1,few,TGCAGTGCCTTCCGACAGGGAAGGGATCGCACTGAAGCTTTCTTT,CSAFRQGRDRTEAFF
TRBV19,TRBD1,TRBJ2-2,-,TGTGCCAGTAGGGACAGGGGAGCTCAAACCGGGGAGCTGTTTTTT,CASRDRGAQTGELFF
TRBV30,TRBD2,TRBJ2-7,-,TGTGCCTGGAGGGGGGGGACCTACGAGCAGTACTTC,CAWRGGTYEQYF
TRBV6-1,-,TRBJ2-2,-,TGTGCCAGCAGCCCCGTGGCACAGGGATCGGGGGAGCTGTTTTTT,CASSPVAQGSGELFF
TRBV7-2,-,TRBJ1-2,-,TGTGCCAGCAGCCAAAAGCGGGTCGACGGCTATGGCTACACCTTC,CASSQKRVDGYGYTF
TRBV10-2,-,TRBJ2-6,-,TGCGCCAGCAGGAGGAACTCCTCTGGGGCCAACGTCCTGACTTTC,CASRRNSSGANVLTF
TRBV6-2/TRBV6-3,TRBD1,TRBJ1-3,-,TGTGCCAGCAGAGTTGACAGGGCTGGAAACACCATATATTTT,CASRVDRAGNTIYF
TRBV20-1,-,TRBJ2-7,many,TGCAGTGCTAGGGGCCATAACGAGCAGTACTTC,CSARGHNEQYF
TRBV6-1,TRBD1,TRBJ1-5,-,TGTGCCGGCAGTGCTGAGGGAACAGGGGCGGTTCAGCCCCAGCATTTT,CAGSAEGTGAVQPQHF
TRBV30,TRBD1,TRBJ1-6,-,TGTGCCCATGGACAGGGAGGTCCCCTCCACTTT,CAHGQGGPLHF
TRBV29-1,-,TRBJ2-5,-,TGCAGCGTGGAGGGAGCAGTACAAGAGACCCAGTACTTC,CSVEGAVQETQYF
TRBV28,TRBD2,TRBJ2-3,many,TGTGCCAGCTCTCGTTCGACTAGCAGCACAGATACGCAGTATTTT,CASSRSTSSTDTQYF
TRBV2,-,TRBJ1-2,few,TGTGCCAGCAGGGCCTGGACGACTAACTATGGCTACACCTTC,CASRAWTTNYGYTF
TRBV6-1,-,TRBJ1-5,-,TGTGCCAGCAGTGAAGTACTCCAGGGATTCAATCAGCCCCAGCATTTT,CASSEVLQGFNQPQHF
TRBV7-9,-,TRBJ1-2,many,-,CASSILGYGYTF
TRBV4-3,-,TRBJ1-2,many,TGCGCCAGCAGCCAAGATATTGTGTTCTCCTCTTTTGGGGGCTACACCTTC,CASSQDIVFSSFGGYTF
TRBV4-2,TRBD1,TRBJ1-5,-,TGTGCCAGCAGCCAGTGGGGACAGGGTGATAGTCAGCCCCAGCATTTT,CASSQWGQGDSQPQHF
TRBV20-1,-,TRBJ1-1,-,TGCAGTGCTAGGCCCACTTACACTGAAGCTTTCTTT,CSARPTYTEAFF
TRBV27,TRBD2,TRBJ2-3,few,TGTGCCAGCAGTCGTGTTAGCGGGAGGCCAGATACGCAGTATTTT,CASSRVSGRPDTQYF
TRBV20-1,TRBD2,TRBJ2-7,few,TGCAGCGGGAGTTCTAGCGGGTTATACGAGCAGTACTTC,CSGSSSGLYEQYF
TRBV6-1,TRBD2,TRBJ2-7,-,TGTGCCAGCGCCCCTAGCGGGAGCTACGAGCAGTACTTC,CASAPSGSYEQYF
TRBV6-1,-,TRBJ1-6,few,TGTGCCAGCAGACAGGGAAGGAATTCACCCCTCCACTTT,CASRQGRNSPLHF
TRBV7-2,-,TRBJ2-5,many,TGTGCCAGCAGCCCAAGCACAGCGCGAGAGACCCAGTACTTC,CASSPSTARETQYF
TRBV20-1,-,TRBJ1-2,-,TGCAGTGCTGGTGGACAGTCGGGCTATGGCTACACCTTC,CSAGGQSGYGYTF